This T cell receptor (beta chain) was sequenced during a study of shared clonotypes between healthy human individuals (dated by TCRdb to the early 2020s). About the investigation overall: A few men and a couple of women, aged 18 to 49 years, made up the cohort. To increase sequencing depth and limit assay-specific biases, different laboratories used diverse techniques to prepare libraries and sequence TCR repertoires. For each donor, CD4 naive and CD4 memory were each given three plates, CD8 naive was given two plates, and CD8 memory was given one plate. To estimate repertoire size and how much clonotype sharing occurs between individuals, the study deeply sequenced the blood TCR repertoires of five healthy adults. Per donor, leukapheresis produced somewhere between about 0.8 and 9 billion PBMCs.

TCR CDR3 regions were amplified from genomic DNA by multiplex PCR using the deep immunoSEQ assay. For each cell subset, the extracted genomic DNA was distributed evenly across all wells of several immunoSEQ 96-well plates, and each plate served as one replicate. For sorted subsets, each replicate PCR was loaded with approximately 190 ng genomic DNA, equivalent to about 30,000 T cell genomes. The purified libraries were quantified using a Qubit 3.0 fluorometer, sized with a Bioanalyzer 2100, and then quantified again using the KAPA Library Quantification kit. A separate single-read 150-cycle Illumina NextSeq 550 flow cell was used to sequence each immunoSEQ 96-well plate. The original pipeline was this. Because the immunoSEQ output held only junctional sequences and lacked quality scores, the filtering could not match the filtering applied to full-length reads. Sequences were annotated with PyIR, a Python wrapper for IgBLAST v1.9, using IMGT germline references to assign V/J genes and CDR3. Reads were filtered out if the reads had weak V/J assignments (E-value above 1e-6), no CDR3, stop codons, out-of-frame junctions, or ambiguous translated residues. V3J clonotypes were defined by identical inferred V gene, J gene, and CDR3 amino acid sequence. The percentage overlap between two repertoires was calculated by dividing the number of shared unique clonotypes by the size of the smaller repertoire. RTK rarefaction, the Chao1 estimator, and Recon v2.1 estimates of unobserved clonotypes were used to assess repertoire richness. For all TCRbeta clonotypes obtained by the gDNA method from four donors, generation probabilities were computed with OLGA. The table was pulled from immuneACCESS by TCRdb, which kept in-frame rearrangements only. Such tables lose some clones; where checked, under half of the loss comes from unresolved V genes, and the rest has no known cause. V and J calls and clone size are as listed in that table; D and trimming were resolved from the DNA. This sample comprises millions of clones, less than 95% of them detected only once. The top ten hold around 1.1% of the sample.

CD8 naive samples consisted of CD45RO-negative cells that were positively selected for CCR7, yielding a CD45RA+CCR7+ population without TemRA cells. The donors were healthy, HIV-negative adults with no recently reported acute infections or vaccinations. All donors were Caucasian adults living in Nashville, Tennessee, USA. Blood was collected by leukapheresis, and PBMCs were isolated by Ficoll-Histopaque density gradient centrifugation and then cryopreserved in liquid nitrogen vapor phase. Analytical flow cytometry was used to check the purity and quantity of every magnetically sorted T cell population. Genomic DNA was isolated from each sorted fraction and quantified by UV absorbance on a Nanodrop 2000c. Overall study results and their limits: Pairwise subsampling led to the expectation that sequencing depth would affect the degree of clonotype sharing among donors. Naive subsets generally had larger estimated clonotype richness than memory subsets. The genetic and exposure-history diversity represented was limited by the small number of donors. Only blood was sampled, and tissue TCR repertoires likely differ from those in blood. Sharing across a few donors was observed for roughly 5.4% of naive CD4, over 3% of naive CD8, around 2.5% of memory CD4, and around 0.44% of memory CD8 clonotypes. Compared with non-shared clonotypes, clonotypes shared by all four sorted-subset donors had higher generation probabilities. Rarefaction of sorted-subset datasets indicated incomplete sequencing despite the large sequencing depth.

In regard to this clone: This clone's antigen is unknown. No per-base quality is available; no much larger clone lies one base away.

The TCR originated in a man between 18 and 35 years old in good health. Sequenced input: naive CD8+ T cells sorted from blood. The cell subset or site label, read with the paper, signifies: CD45RA+CCR7+.

The DNA reads as follows: TGTGCCAGCAGTCCTAGGGTCTCCTCTGGAAACACCATATATTTT. This sequence encodes CASSPRVSSGNTIYF. The rearrangement joined TRBV13 to TRBJ1-3; confidence is insufficient to name the D gene. From cysteine to phenylalanine, the CDR3 is 15 amino acids long. The retained sequence is limited to the CDR3, 45 bases, with the frame set at the first base. V drops 6 bases and J drops 0 bases, leaving 12 bases in between. Via the germline V gene (reference sequence), CDR1 is PRHDT and CDR2 FYEKMQ.